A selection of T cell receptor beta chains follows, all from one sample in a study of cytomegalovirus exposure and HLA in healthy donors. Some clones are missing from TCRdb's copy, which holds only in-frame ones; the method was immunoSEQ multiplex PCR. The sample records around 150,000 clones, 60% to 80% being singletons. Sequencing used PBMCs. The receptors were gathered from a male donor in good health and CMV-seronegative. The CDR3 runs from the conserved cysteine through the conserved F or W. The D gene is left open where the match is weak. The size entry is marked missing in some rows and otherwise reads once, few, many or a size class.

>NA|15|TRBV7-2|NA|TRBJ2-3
CASSFGGAGGDTQYF
TGTGCCAGCAGCTTCGGCGGGGCCGGGGGAGATACGCAGTATTTT
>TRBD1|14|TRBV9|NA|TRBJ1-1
CASSVVDRGTEAFF
TGTGCCAGCAGCGTAGTGGACAGGGGAACTGAAGCTTTCTTT
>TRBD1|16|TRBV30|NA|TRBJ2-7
CAWSGLPGQGQYEQYF
TGTGCCTGGAGTGGACTACCGGGACAGGGTCAATACGAGCAGTACTTC
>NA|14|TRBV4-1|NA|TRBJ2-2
CASSQGGDLGELFF
TGCGCCAGCAGCCAAGGAGGCGATCTGGGGGAGCTGTTTTTT
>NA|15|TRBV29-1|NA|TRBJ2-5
CSVEEFGARGFTQYF
TGCAGCGTTGAGGAATTCGGAGCGAGAGGTTTCACCCAGTACTTC
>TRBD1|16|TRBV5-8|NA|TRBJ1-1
CASSTGLGTVNTEAFF
TGTGCCAGCAGCACCGGTCTTGGGACAGTGAACACTGAAGCTTTCTTT
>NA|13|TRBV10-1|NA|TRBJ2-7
CASRKDSSYEQYF
TGCGCCAGCAGGAAGGACAGCTCCTACGAGCAGTACTTC
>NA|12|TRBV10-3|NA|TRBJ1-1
CAIIGQNTEAFF
TGTGCCATCATTGGACAGAACACTGAAGCTTTCTTT
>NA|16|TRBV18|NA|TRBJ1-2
CASSPYGGVANYGYTF
TGTGCCAGCTCCCCCTATGGCGGGGTAGCTAACTATGGCTACACCTTC
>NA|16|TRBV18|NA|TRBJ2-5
CASSPLLIEYQETQYF
TGTGCCAGCTCACCACTACTTATTGAGTACCAAGAGACCCAGTACTTC
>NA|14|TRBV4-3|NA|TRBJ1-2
CASSPDSSFYGYTF
TGCGCCAGCAGCCCAGACAGTTCCTTCTATGGCTACACCTTC
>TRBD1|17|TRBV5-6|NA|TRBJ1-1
CASSLDRGASPNTEAFF
TGTGCCAGCAGCTTGGACAGGGGGGCCTCCCCCAACACTGAAGCTTTCTTT
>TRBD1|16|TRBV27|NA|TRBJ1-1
CASSLGQGYGNTEAFF
TGTGCCAGCAGTTTGGGACAGGGTTATGGGAACACTGAAGCTTTCTTT
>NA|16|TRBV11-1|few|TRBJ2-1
CASSLVSGSAYNEQFF
TGTGCCAGCAGCTTAGTTTCCGGGAGCGCCTACAATGAGCAGTTCTTC
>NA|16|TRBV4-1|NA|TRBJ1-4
CASSQDHGGANEKLFF
TGCGCCAGCAGCCAAGATCACGGTGGGGCAAATGAAAAACTGTTTTTT
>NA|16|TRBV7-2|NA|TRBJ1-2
CASSFYGGSTNYGYTF
TGTGCCAGCAGCTTTTACGGGGGGAGTACTAACTATGGCTACACCTTC
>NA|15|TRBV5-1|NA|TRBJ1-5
CASSQDRGAGQPQHF
TGCGCCAGCAGCCAGGACCGGGGGGCCGGTCAGCCCCAGCATTTT
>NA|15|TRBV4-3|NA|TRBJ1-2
CASSQVTASRYGYTF
TGCGCCAGCAGCCAGGTGACAGCGTCCCGCTATGGCTACACCTTC
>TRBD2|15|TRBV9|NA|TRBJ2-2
CASSVREGSAGELFF
TGTGCCAGCAGCGTGAGGGAGGGCAGCGCCGGGGAGCTGTTTTTT
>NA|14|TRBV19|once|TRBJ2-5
CASSIGGGRETQYF
TGTGCCAGTAGTATAGGCGGGGGCAGGGAGACCCAGTACTTC
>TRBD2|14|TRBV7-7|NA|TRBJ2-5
CASRPGTTGETQYF
TGTGCCAGCAGACCCGGGACTACCGGAGAGACCCAGTACTTC
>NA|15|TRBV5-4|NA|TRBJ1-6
CASSPIGPEASPLHF
TGTGCCAGCAGCCCAATTGGCCCCGAGGCCTCACCCCTCCACTTT
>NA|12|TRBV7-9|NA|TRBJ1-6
CASSSQDSPLHF
TGTGCCAGCAGCTCACAGGATTCACCCCTCCACTTT
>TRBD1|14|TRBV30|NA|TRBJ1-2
CAWSPGQGSYGYTF
TGTGCCTGGAGCCCGGGACAGGGGAGCTATGGCTACACCTTC
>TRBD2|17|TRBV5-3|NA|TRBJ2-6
CARSFRGGLSGANVLTF
TGTGCCAGAAGCTTCCGGGGGGGACTTTCTGGGGCCAACGTCCTGACTTTC
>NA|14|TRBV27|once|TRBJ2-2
CASSLEAARGELFF
TGTGCCAGCAGTTTGGAAGCCGCGAGGGGGGAGCTGTTTTTT
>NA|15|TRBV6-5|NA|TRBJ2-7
CASSLGQLGSYEQYF
TGTGCCAGCAGTCTAGGACAGTTAGGGTCCTACGAGCAGTACTTC
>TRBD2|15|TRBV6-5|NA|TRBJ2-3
CASTRGGRGTDTQYF
TGTGCCAGCACACGCGGGGGGCGGGGCACAGATACGCAGTATTTT
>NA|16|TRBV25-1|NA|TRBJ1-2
CASSQTGSRRNYGYTF
TGTGCCAGCAGTCAAACGGGAAGTCGGCGGAACTATGGCTACACCTTC
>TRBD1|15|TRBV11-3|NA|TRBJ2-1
CASSRAGQAYNEQFF
TGTGCCAGCAGCCGGGCGGGACAGGCATACAATGAGCAGTTCTTC
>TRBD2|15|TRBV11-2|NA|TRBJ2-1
CASSTRLAGVNEQFF
TGTGCCAGCAGCACTCGACTAGCGGGAGTCAATGAGCAGTTCTTC
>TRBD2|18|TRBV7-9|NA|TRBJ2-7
CASSLKAGLAGTSYEQYF
TGTGCCAGCAGCTTAAAAGCCGGGTTAGCGGGTACCTCCTACGAGCAGTACTTC
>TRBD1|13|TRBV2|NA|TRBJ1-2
CASASDRGYGYTF
TGTGCCAGCGCGTCGGACAGGGGCTATGGCTACACCTTC
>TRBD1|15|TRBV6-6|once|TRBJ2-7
CASRDRDRGAYEQYF
TGTGCCAGCAGAGACCGGGACAGGGGGGCTTACGAGCAGTACTTC
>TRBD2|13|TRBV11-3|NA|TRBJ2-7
CASSPTSASEQYF
TGTGCCAGCTCCCCGACTAGCGCCTCCGAGCAGTACTTC
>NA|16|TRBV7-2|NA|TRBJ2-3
CASSLIPGHQADTQYF
TGTGCCAGCAGCTTAATTCCGGGACACCAGGCAGATACGCAGTATTTT
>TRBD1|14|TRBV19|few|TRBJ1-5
CASSPGQGIGPQHF
TGTGCCAGTAGTCCGGGACAGGGGATTGGGCCCCAGCATTTT
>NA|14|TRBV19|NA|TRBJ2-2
CASNTGDETGELFF
TGTGCCAGTAACACGGGAGATGAAACCGGGGAGCTGTTTTTT
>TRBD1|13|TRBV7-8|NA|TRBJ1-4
CASRDRGDEKLFF
TGTGCCAGCAGGGACAGGGGAGATGAAAAACTGTTTTTT
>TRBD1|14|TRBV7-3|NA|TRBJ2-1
CASSSGQGFNEQFF
TGTGCCAGCAGCTCGGGACAGGGTTTCAATGAGCAGTTCTTC
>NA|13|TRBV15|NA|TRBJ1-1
CATSSRRGIGAFF
TGTGCCACCAGCAGTCGCAGGGGCATTGGAGCTTTCTTT
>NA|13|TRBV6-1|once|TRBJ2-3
CASPPEGTDTQYF
TGTGCCAGCCCCCCGGAGGGCACAGATACGCAGTATTTT
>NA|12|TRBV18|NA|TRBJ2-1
CASSPQNLIPFF
TGTGCCAGCTCACCACAGAACCTAATTCCGTTCTTC
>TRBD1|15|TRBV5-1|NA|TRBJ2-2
CASSLADRDTGELFF
TGCGCCAGCAGCTTGGCAGACAGGGACACCGGGGAGCTGTTTTTT
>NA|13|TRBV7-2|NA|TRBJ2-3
CASSLVYTDTQYF
TGTGCCAGCAGCTTAGTTTACACAGATACGCAGTATTTT
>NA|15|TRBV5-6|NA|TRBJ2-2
CASSLLGQNTGELFF
TGTGCCAGCAGCTTGTTGGGACAGAACACCGGGGAGCTGTTTTTT
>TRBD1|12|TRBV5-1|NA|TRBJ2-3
CASSADRVPQYF
TGCGCCAGCAGCGCCGACAGGGTCCCGCAGTATTTT
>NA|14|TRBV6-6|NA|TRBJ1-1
CASSYRGADTEAFF
TGTGCCAGCAGTTACCGTGGGGCCGACACTGAAGCTTTCTTT
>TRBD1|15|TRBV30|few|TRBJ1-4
CAWSGQGKINEKLFF
TGTGCCTGGAGCGGACAGGGCAAAATTAATGAAAAACTGTTTTTT
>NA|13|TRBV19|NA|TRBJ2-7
CASSMGRSYEQYF
TGTGCCAGTAGTATGGGCAGGTCCTACGAGCAGTACTTC
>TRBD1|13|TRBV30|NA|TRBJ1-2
CAWNGQGGYGYTF
TGTGCCTGGAATGGACAGGGCGGCTATGGCTACACCTTC
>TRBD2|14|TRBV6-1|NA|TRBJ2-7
CASSNERGAYEQYF
TGTGCCAGCAGTAACGAGCGGGGGGCCTACGAGCAGTACTTC
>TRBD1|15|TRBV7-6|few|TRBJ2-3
CASSPIGTGSDTQYF
TGTGCCAGCAGCCCGATCGGGACAGGGTCGGATACGCAGTATTTT
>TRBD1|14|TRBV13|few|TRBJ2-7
CASSSRQGSYEQYF
TGTGCCAGCAGCTCGAGACAGGGGTCCTACGAGCAGTACTTC
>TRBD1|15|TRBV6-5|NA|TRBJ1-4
CASSNRGITNEKLFF
TGTGCCAGCAGTAACAGGGGAATAACTAATGAAAAACTGTTTTTT
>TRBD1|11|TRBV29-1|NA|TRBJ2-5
CSLGTAETQYF
TGTTCCCTAGGGACAGCAGAGACCCAGTACTTC
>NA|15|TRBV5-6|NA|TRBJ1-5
CASSSPGLPNQPQHF
TGTGCCAGCAGCTCCCCGGGACTGCCTAATCAGCCCCAGCATTTT
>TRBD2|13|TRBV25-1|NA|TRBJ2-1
CASSPLAGVLQFF
TGTGCCAGCAGCCCGTTAGCGGGAGTCCTGCAGTTCTTC
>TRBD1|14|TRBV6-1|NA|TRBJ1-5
CASSQGVSNQPQHF
TGTGCCAGCAGTCAGGGGGTTAGCAATCAGCCCCAGCATTTT
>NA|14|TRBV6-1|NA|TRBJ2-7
CASSEYHLRYEQYF
TGTGCCAGCAGTGAATATCACTTACGCTACGAGCAGTACTTC